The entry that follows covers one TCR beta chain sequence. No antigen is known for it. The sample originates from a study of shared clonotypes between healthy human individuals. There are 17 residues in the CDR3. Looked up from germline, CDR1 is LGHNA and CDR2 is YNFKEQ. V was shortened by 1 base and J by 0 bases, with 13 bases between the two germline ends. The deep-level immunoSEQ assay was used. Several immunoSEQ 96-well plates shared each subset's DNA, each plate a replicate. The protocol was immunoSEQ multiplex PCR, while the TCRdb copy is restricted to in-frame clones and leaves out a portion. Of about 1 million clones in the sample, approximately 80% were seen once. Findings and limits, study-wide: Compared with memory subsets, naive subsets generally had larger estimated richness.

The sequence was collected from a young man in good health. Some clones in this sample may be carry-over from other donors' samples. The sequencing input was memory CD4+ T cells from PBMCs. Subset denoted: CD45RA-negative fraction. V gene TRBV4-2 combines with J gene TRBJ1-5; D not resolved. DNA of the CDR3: TGTGCCAGCAGCCAAGGGGAAGCAGACTATAGCAATCAGCCCCAGCATTTT. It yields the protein CASSQGEADYSNQPQHF.